Given below is one T cell receptor beta chain in context. This clonotype occurred a few times. There is no known antigen for this receptor. One base away there is no much larger clone; base qualities are not given. This sample was included in a study of blood T cells in healthy people across ages (dated by TCRdb to about 2015). Describing the broader study: In model experiments, template switching captured about one uniquely barcoded TCR beta cDNA molecule for every two T cells. Four age groups were formed from the donors: young (average 16 years), middle-aged (approximately 40), aged (about 68) and long-lived (around 82). For two donors (one aged 18 to 29 and one aged 80 or older), the study analyzed two additional independent replicas of 1 million unique cDNA reads from the same blood draw. Age-related changes in TCR beta repertoire diversity were measured in the study by deep sequencing normalized with unique cDNA molecular identifiers. The study at large found these results: A strong correlation was found between observed TCR beta diversity and the percentage of naive T cells measured by flow cytometry. Because profiling used bulk unsorted PBMCs, naive and antigen-experienced compartments could not be compared conclusively. The CMV infection status of donors was not known, potentially confounding age-related changes in expanded clonotypes. Total diversity estimates from one million sequenced T cells were considered lower bounds and underestimates. As age increased, observed TCR beta diversity per million T cells dropped in a roughly linear way, and a significant reduction was already evident by age about 40. Compared with the aged group, the long-lived group had more naive CD4+ T cells, fewer expanded clones and increased TCR diversity, a pattern suggesting age selection.

The method behind the library was 5' RACE. The listed sequencing device is Illumina HiSeq 2500. A second PCR of roughly 6 to 12 cycles was performed with a sample-barcoded 5' primer and a J-beta primer mix. A template-switch 5' adaptor carrying 12 random nucleotides introduced a unique molecular identifier onto each TCR beta cDNA molecule. Each sample yielded at least 2.5 million CDR3-containing paired-end reads. The Mint cDNA synthesis kit, primed by a TRBC-specific oligonucleotide, was used to synthesize first-strand cDNA from all RNA. After uracil-DNA glycosylase treatment, a first 18-cycle PCR used universal primers M1SS and BC2_uni_R on all cDNA. The authors processed their data as follows. Each sample was normalized by randomly selecting 1 million high-quality reads, each carrying a distinct molecular identifier. Reads sharing molecular identifiers were discarded rather than binned into consensus sequences. MiTCR, run with a Q25 quality threshold and the strictest error-elimination algorithm, handled CDR3 identification, clonotype clustering and error correction. Lower-bound total TCR beta diversity was estimated with a nonparametric unseen species model using Euler transformation. The public sequencing data were trimmed at Q25 with fastp and processed into clonotypes with MiXCR by TCRdb, which kept only in-frame beta chains. Every CDR3 protein is listed once, alongside the most common genes and DNA of its rows. TCRdb assigned the V and J calls; the authors' analysis was not used. This sample lists some 760,000 distinct CDR3 sequences; around 25% were detected once. The ten largest clones represent approximately 3.7% of the sample.

Donors were around 37 systemically healthy Caucasian individuals from Russia aged roughly 6 to 100 years. Ten milliliters of peripheral blood were drawn from each donor into EDTA-treated Vacutainer tubes. Ficoll-Paque density-gradient centrifugation was used to isolate PBMCs, with at least 7 million per sample. Trizol reagent was used to extract total RNA from PBMCs, with at least 6 micrograms per sample. The percentages of naive CD45RAhigh/CD27high T cells were determined by flow cytometry on a PBMC aliquot from every donor. These data were also filed under a second study, of T cells of mothers and their children. That second publication adds: Nine systemically healthy Caucasian individuals, comprising three mothers and their six children, were included as donors. cDNA synthesis consumed the entire amount of extracted RNA, loaded at 1.5 ug RNA in each 15 ul reaction. In the second PCR, sample barcodes and 2-4 random nucleotides were introduced via the M1S primer. Over 8 million TCR beta CDR3 reads were obtained for each mother, and millions of reads were obtained for each child. Thymic selection similarly shapes TCR recombination output in related and unrelated pairs, with minor effect from inherited differences. Normalized repertoire overlap was always slightly but never significantly higher in related than unrelated mother-child pairs. Persistent microchimeric T cell clones were not detected, at a sensitivity of approximately 98 clones per million clonotypes. Deep NGS was used in the study to compare the TCR beta repertoires of mothers and children and to look for features that separate related mother-child pairs from unrelated individuals. The mean age was around 42 +/- 4 years for the mothers and 11 +/- 4 years for the children. After adapter ligation was performed with NEBNext reagents, the libraries were sequenced on an Illumina HiSeq 2000 with 100+100 nt paired-end reads. To prevent cross-contamination, the mother and child libraries were prepared a month apart and were sequenced in separate runs. Each donor had between roughly 500,000 and 2,100,000 distinct TCR beta clonotypes identified. Naive TCR beta clonotypes were estimated from low-frequency clonotypes matched to each donor's FACS-determined naive share, without sorting.

The receptor comes from a boy aged 5-17 years in good health. The sequencing input was blood.

The nucleotides read TGCGCCAGCAGAGGGGCAGGGGGCCACGAGCAGTACTTC. It translates as CASRGAGGHEQYF. The V and J genes are TRBV4-1 and TRBJ2-7; TRBD1 aligns with 8 central bases. The V end gives up 6 bases and the J end 5 bases, leaving 6 bases in the junction not matched to a gene. The CDR3 starts with the cysteine, ends with the phenylalanine, and has 13 residues. The only DNA kept is the CDR3, 39 bases in frame from the first base. Sequences MGHRA (CDR1) and YSYEKL (CDR2) are obtained from the germline V gene.